Sequencing of this T cell receptor (beta chain) was carried out in a study of STAT5B mutations in CD4+ large granular lymphocyte leukemia. Overall study results and limits: Compared with healthy controls (2/35), patient top clones favored TRBV06 (8/27). Patient CD4-sorted repertoires stayed more clonal than healthy ones after leukemic-clone removal. No patients shared main leukemic clonotypes, though less than 30% appeared at low frequency elsewhere.

On this clone: The antigen is not known.

The CDR3 extends over 15 amino acids. Germline V gene lookup returns CDR1 MNHEY and CDR2 SMNVEV (reference sequence). Trimming took 4 bases from V and 4 from J, leaving 15 bases between them. Study processing details: A productive frequency of 2.59 x 10-5 was the lowest detectable. The data were produced by immunoSEQ multiplex PCR, yet TCRdb's version contains in-frame clones alone and is incomplete. That table supplies the V and J calls and clone size; D and trimming were determined from the DNA. The table has 37,000 or so clones, about 85% seen once. The source of this sequence is a human donor in good health. The sample was CD4+ T cells from blood buffy coats. This rearrangement joins TRBV27 to TRBJ2-3; tentatively, D is TRBD2 (6 bases). CDR3 nucleotide sequence: TGTGCCAGCAGTTGGAACGGGTGGGGGGCAGATACGCAGTATTTT. It codes for CASSWNGWGADTQYF.